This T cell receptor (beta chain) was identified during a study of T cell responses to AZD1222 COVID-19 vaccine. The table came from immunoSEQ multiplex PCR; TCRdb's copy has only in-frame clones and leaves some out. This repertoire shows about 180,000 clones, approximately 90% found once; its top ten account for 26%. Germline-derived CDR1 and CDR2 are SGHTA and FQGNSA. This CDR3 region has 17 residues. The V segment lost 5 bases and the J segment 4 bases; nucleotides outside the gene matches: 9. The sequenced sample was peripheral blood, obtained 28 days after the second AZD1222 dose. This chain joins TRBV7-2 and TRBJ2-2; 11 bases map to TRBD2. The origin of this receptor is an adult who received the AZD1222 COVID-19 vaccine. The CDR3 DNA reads TGTGCCAGCAGCGGTAGCGGGAGGGCCAGGGGCACCGGGGAGCTGTTTTTT. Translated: CASSGSGRARGTGELFF.